Each of the 2 T cell receptor beta chains below was sequenced from the same sample in a study of CD8 T cells in Susac syndrome. Reverse transcription of roughly 0.45 to 1 ug RNA was performed with random hexamers. TCRdb ran MiXCR on the immunoSEQ multiplex PCR reads and lists one entry per CDR3 protein. The repertoire holds about 140,000 distinct CDR3 sequences, with around 95% as singletons. Sequencing used CD4+ T cells from PBMCs. The source is a human donor with Susac syndrome.

This chain links TRBV6-6 with TRBJ2-3, with a weak D call TRBD2 (7 bases). V lost 8 bases and J 8 bases, leaving 20 bases between the germline ends. CDR3 length: 14 residues. The germline CDR1 and CDR2 sequences are MNHNY and SVGAGI (reference sequence). This chain's CDR3 is CASEGGGSFGTQYF. The CDR3, as DNA: TGTGCCAGCGAAGGCGGGGGCTCGTTTGGTACGCAGTATTTT.

V and J are TRBV7-2 and TRBJ2-5; D is uncertain. Germline V CDR1 and CDR2: SGHTA, FQGNSA. Trimming took 2 bases from V and 5 from J, leaving 9 bases between them. The CDR3 is 13 amino acids. CDR3 in amino acids: CASSLFGRETQYF. The CDR3 DNA sequence: TGTGCCAGCAGCTTATTCGGCCGTGAGACCCAGTACTTC.